This TCR beta chain originates from a study of cytomegalovirus exposure and HLA in healthy donors. The overall study: Earlier, 150 million to 200 million T cells were analyzed, and 90 million to 140 million unique TCR beta sequences were found among them. Notes on the study in general: Donors belonging to an Asian-associated ancestry cluster reportedly showed fewer N-insertions in productive TCRs than the approximately 670-donor mean, according to what a later analysis found.

The germline V and J ends were trimmed by 8 bases and 5 bases, with 18 bases remaining between them. CDR1 SGHVS and CDR2 FQNEAQ come from the germline V gene. The CDR3 runs to 14 residues. The PCR was carried out with 60 Vbeta primers and 13 Jbeta primers. Authors' data handling: Later analysis identified 65 million to 80 million unique TCR beta chains, approximately 11 million shared. The table came from immunoSEQ multiplex PCR; TCRdb's copy has only in-frame clones and leaves some out. That table furnishes V, J and clone size, whereas the DNA furnished D and trimming. This table holds about 130,000 clones, 75% to 85% found once. As to this clone: Its antigen is currently unknown.

Sequenced: PBMCs. The receptor was isolated from a woman aged 40 to 50 in good health and CMV-seropositive. The chain links TRBV7-8 to TRBJ2-5; tentatively, D is TRBD1 (6 bases). The CDR3 DNA sequence: TGTGCCAGCCGGGTTAGAAGGGGGTCCGAGACCCAGTACTTC. Translating gives CASRVRRGSETQYF.